What follows is one T cell receptor beta chain and its context. Its binding antigen is unknown. No base quality information exists; no much larger clone differs at one position. The library was generated by the immunoSEQ multiplex PCR assay. TCRdb's version of the immuneACCESS table is confined to in-frame rearrangements and falls short of the full clone set. An unresolved V gene accounts for under half of the shortfall where checked; the remainder is of unknown origin. The sample table records hundreds of thousands of clones; approximately 90% of these occur just once. Around 0.0099% of the sample is in the top ten clones. Looking up the germline V gene yields CDR1 SGDLS and CDR2 YYNGEE. V lost 3 bases and J lost 0 bases, and the count of bases not matched to a germline gene is 4. The CDR3 measures 16 amino acids from cysteine to phenylalanine. The kept DNA is CDR3 alone, 48 bases in frame from the first base.

The record originates from a study of shared T cell receptors in the human thymus (dated by TCRdb to about 2021). In the study overall: The study investigated the way shared, self-reactive T-cell receptor alpha chains are produced in the human thymus.

These sequences were also reported in another study, on human thymus T cells. The second publication reports: Immunologically healthy infants undergoing open corrective cardiac surgery for congenital heart defects in Finland were used as donors. The thymus tissue came from surgical resects taken out during corrective cardiac surgery. Usage of V and J gene segments appeared to be biased in both the thymic and the peripheral blood repertoires. Highly overlapping thymic TCR repertoires among unrelated individuals were reported in the related research. TCR alpha and beta repertoires from about 8 infant thymus samples and four related peripheral blood samples were characterized in the study. The cohort included several male and a couple of female infants, with donor ages spanning 7 to 244 days. Thymocytes were freed from the tissue by mechanical means and kept at -70 degrees C as pellets of roughly 9-33 million cells. Genomic DNA was extracted from frozen cell pellets with a QIAsymphony instrument. Using the immunoSEQ multiplex PCR assay, the TCRB and TCRAD loci were amplified from a standardized quantity of quality-controlled genomic DNA. The V(D)J region was spanned by amplicons of a length sufficient to cover the CDR3 and to identify V and J genes. The commercial immunoSEQ service was used to sequence amplicons on an Illumina platform. Corrections for primer bias and sequencing errors followed previously described methods, while TCRAD and TCRB definitions were based on the IMGT database. Analysis of the repertoires was done with immunoSEQ Analyzer 3.0 and VDJTools and included basic statistics, V/J segment usage, diversity estimates, rarefaction and pairwise overlap. Diversity was estimated with Chao1, ChaoE, Efron-Thisted, Shannon and inverse Simpson indices, and also on datasets down-sampled to the smallest sample. For repertoire overlap, CDR3 nucleotide sequence, V gene and J gene had to match strictly, and clustering was done by Jaccard-based multidimensional scaling. On average, thymus samples gave 750,000 to 950,000 unique TCRB clonotypes, whereas blood samples gave some 84,000.

Rearrangement joined TRBV9 to TRBJ2-5, with 11 bases matching TRBD2. This receptor was taken from a boy in the first two years of life with a congenital heart defect. Donor details come from another sample of the same person, matched by shared clones. Material: thymocytes. The DNA sequence follows: TGTGCCAGCAGCGCGGGACTAGCGGAGTACCAAGAGACCCAGTACTTC. It is translated as CASSAGLAEYQETQYF. Full variable domain (CDR3 extended with the reference TRBV9 and TRBJ2-5 proteins): DSGVTQTPKHLITATGQRVTLRCSPRSGDLSVYWYQQSLDQGLQFLIQYYNGEERAKGNILERFSAQQFPDLHSELNLSSLELGDSALYFCASSAGLAEYQETQYFGPGTRLLVL.